This T cell receptor (beta chain) was sequenced for a study of T cell responses to AZD1222 COVID-19 vaccine. Looking at the study overall: Both about-4-week and about-12-week second-dose recipients were combined.

Notes on this clone: What it recognizes is unknown.

From germline, CDR1 is DFQATT and CDR2 SNEGSKA (reference sequence). V was pared by 3 bases and J by 4 bases, with 18 bases between. CDR3 length: 15 amino acids. Study conclusions and caveats: Baseline antibody screening turned up just five to seven seropositive AZD1222 recipients. The donors showed a predominance of white British ancestry and of females, with possible underestimation of clonal diversity. At 160-218 and 743-854, vaccine-associated CD4 TCRs were dominant, and they spanned spike.

Method: immunoSEQ multiplex PCR; TCRdb's copy keeps in-frame clones and lacks some. The sample holds more than 95,000 clones, around 92% seen once. This receptor was obtained from an adult in good health. This sequence joins TRBV20-1 and TRBJ2-5; D uncertain. The starting material was peripheral blood, obtained on day 0 of AZD1222 vaccination. As DNA, the CDR3 is TGCAGTGCTAGTGCAATCTTTGCGGAACGAGAGACCCAGTACTTC. It encodes CSASAIFAERETQYF.